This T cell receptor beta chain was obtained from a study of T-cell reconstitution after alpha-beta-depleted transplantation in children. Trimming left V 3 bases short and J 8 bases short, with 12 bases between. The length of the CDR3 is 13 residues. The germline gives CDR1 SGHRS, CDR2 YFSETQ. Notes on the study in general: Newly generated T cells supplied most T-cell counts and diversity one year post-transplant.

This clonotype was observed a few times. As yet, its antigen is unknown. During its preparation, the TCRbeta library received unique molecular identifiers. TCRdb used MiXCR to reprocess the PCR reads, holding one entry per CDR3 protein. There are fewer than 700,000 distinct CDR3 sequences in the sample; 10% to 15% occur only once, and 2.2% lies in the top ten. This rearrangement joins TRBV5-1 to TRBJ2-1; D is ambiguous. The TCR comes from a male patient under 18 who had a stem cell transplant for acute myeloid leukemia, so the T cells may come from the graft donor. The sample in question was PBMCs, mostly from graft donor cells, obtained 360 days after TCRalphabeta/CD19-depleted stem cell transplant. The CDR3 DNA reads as TGCGCCAGCAGCTCCCCTGGGGAATATGAGCAGTTCTTC. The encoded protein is CASSSPGEYEQFF.